Presented here are 20 T cell receptor beta chains from one specimen sequenced in a study of PD-L1 blockade in urothelial cancer. Produced via immunoSEQ multiplex PCR; TCRdb's table is partial and in-frame only. Of approximately 52,000 clones in the sample, around 79% were seen once. Time point specified: pretreatment peripheral blood. Specimen: PBMCs, collected around atezolizumab (anti-PD-L1) treatment. The receptors shown here come from a man aged 65 to 79 with urothelial cancer.

This clone was seen a handful of times. Other DNA sequences in this sample translate to the same CDR3. This rearrangement joins TRBV27 to TRBJ1-1; the D is unclear. Germline V gene data show CDR1 as MNHEY and CDR2 as SMNVEV (reference sequence). The CDR3 covers 14 residues. Trimming cost V 4 bases and J 1 base, with 10 bases left between them. The CDR3, as DNA: TGTGCCAGCAGTTGGGCAGGCGCGAACACTGAAGCTTTCTTT. Its protein is CASSWAGANTEAFF.

The chain carries TRBV5-6 and TRBJ1-4; D is possibly TRBD1 (6 bases). CDR1 is SGHDT, CDR2 YYEEEE, per germline. The CDR3 loop spans 16 amino acids. Trimming took 7 bases from V and 5 from J, leaving 21 bases between them. The CDR3 DNA reads as TGTGCCAGCGGAGAACGGACAGAGGGCGTAAATGAAAAACTGTTTTTT. Translation: CASGERTEGVNEKLFF.

J is TRBJ2-7 and V is TRBV9, with 7 bases that match TRBD2. V was clipped by 0 bases and J by 2 bases; unmatched bases: 5. Germline V gene data show CDR1 as SGDLS and CDR2 as YYNGEE. This CDR3 has 15 amino acids. CDR3: CASSVEAGLTYEQYF. CDR3 bases: TGTGCCAGCAGCGTAGAAGCGGGACTCACCTACGAGCAGTACTTC.

Only one count was recorded for this clone. This rearrangement joins TRBV11-2 to TRBJ1-2; D gene ambiguous. Looked up from germline, CDR1 is SGHAT and CDR2 is FQNNGV. V lost 0 bases and J lost 5, with 10 bases in between. The CDR3 totals 14 residues. The CDR3 nucleotides are TGTGCCAGCAGCTTAGACGACCGACTGTATGGCTACACCTTC. Translating it yields CASSLDDRLYGYTF.

The chain joins TRBV4-2 to TRBJ2-7; D unclear. Germline lookup yields CDR1 LGHNA and CDR2 YNFKEQ. Trimming shortened V by 0 bases and J by 5 bases, and 14 bases separated the two germline ends. The CDR3 spans 15 residues. The CDR3 loop reads CASSQERLVVHEQYF. The CDR3 region has the DNA TGTGCCAGCAGCCAAGAGCGGCTGGTCGTCCACGAGCAGTACTTC.

The chain links TRBV5-4 to TRBJ2-7; weak D call: TRBD1 (5 bases). Germline assignment: CDR1 SGHNT and CDR2 YYREEE (reference sequence). V lost 0 bases, J lost 2 bases, and 9 bases lay in between. The CDR3 is 14 amino acids. The CDR3 sequence: CASSLGTGTYEQYF. The DNA for the CDR3 is TGTGCCAGCAGCTTGGGTACAGGTACCTACGAGCAGTACTTC.

This clone was observed a handful of times. The CDR3 DNA follows: TGTGCCATCAGTGAAGACAGGGACAGAGTTCAGCCCCAGCATTTT. It specifies CAISEDRDRVQPQHF. The gene calls are TRBV10-3 and TRBJ1-5; 7 nucleotides match TRBD1. Per the germline V gene, CDR1 is ENHRY and CDR2 is SYGVKD. The CDR3 is 15 amino acids. V lost 3 bases and J lost 6; bases outside the gene matches: 8.

CDR3 residues: CASSETPGTGELFF. The CDR3, as DNA: TGTGCCAGCAGTGAAACCCCAGGCACCGGGGAGCTGTTTTTT. The genes are TRBV2 and TRBJ2-2; D is undetermined. Germline CDR1 reads SNHLY; CDR2 reads FYNNEI. Trimming shortened V by 2 bases and J by 4 bases, and 8 bases separated the two germline ends. There are 14 residues in the CDR3.

The rearrangement uses TRBV5-1 and TRBJ2-2; TRBD1 matches 7 bases. Germline V gene lookup returns CDR1 SGHRS and CDR2 YFSETQ. This CDR3 comprises 14 residues. V was clipped by 0 bases and J by 4 bases; unmatched bases: 0. CDR3 sequence reads: CASSLAGGTGELFF. CDR3 nucleotides: TGCGCCAGCAGCTTGGCAGGGGGCACCGGGGAGCTGTTTTTT.

This clone was seen more than once but under ten times. The chain joins TRBV28 to TRBJ1-4; D remains ambiguous. The CDR3 has 13 residues. Trimming removed 4 bases at V and 2 bases at J, with 5 bases between. Germline V gene lookup returns CDR1 MDHEN and CDR2 SYDVKM. The chain's CDR3 is CASSWRTNEKLFF. CDR3 DNA: TGTGCCAGCAGTTGGCGGACTAATGAAAAACTGTTTTTT.

This chain uses TRBV7-2 with TRBJ2-2; D is ambiguous. Between the trimmed V and J ends, which lost 5 bases and 2 bases, there was a span of 3 bases. Germline CDR1 reads SGHTA; CDR2 reads FQGNSA. There are 12 residues in the CDR3. The CDR3 spells CASSPNTGELFF. The DNA of the CDR3 is TGTGCCAGCAGCCCTAACACCGGGGAGCTGTTTTTT.

In regard to this clone: Other DNA sequences of this sample code for an identical CDR3. The chain joins TRBV29-1 to TRBJ1-1, with 11 bases that match TRBD1. V was pared by 6 bases and J by 4 bases, with 4 bases of the junction left unmatched. From germline, CDR1 is SQVTM and CDR2 ANQGSEA. CDR3 length: 13 amino acids. CDR3: CSVLGTGGTEAFF. The CDR3, as DNA: TGCAGCGTCCTCGGGACAGGGGGCACTGAAGCTTTCTTT.

The rearrangement links TRBV19 to TRBJ1-5, with a tentative D call TRBD1 (5 bases). The germline V and J ends were trimmed by 5 bases and 6 bases, with 11 bases remaining between them. The CDR3 runs to 13 residues. Germline CDR1 is LNHDA and CDR2 is SQIVND (reference sequence). The CDR3 nucleotides read TGTGCCAGTAGTTCTCAAAGGGGTCAGCCCCAGCATTTT. This sequence encodes CASSSQRGQPQHF.

V is TRBV7-2 and J is TRBJ1-2; D remains unclear. CDR1 and CDR2 from the germline V gene are SGHTA and FQGNSA. CDR3 length: 15 residues. V dropped 0 bases and J dropped 1 base, with 9 bases sitting between them. Written as DNA, the CDR3 is TGTGCCAGCAGCTTAGCGGAGAGTATTAACTATGGCTACACCTTC. It yields the protein CASSLAESINYGYTF.

This clone was seen more than once but under ten times. This chain connects TRBV5-4 to TRBJ1-2, with 7 bases identical to TRBD1. Looked up from germline, CDR1 is SGHNT and CDR2 is YYREEE (reference sequence). The CDR3 is 14 residues long. Trimming at V came to 4 bases and at J to 4 bases, leaving 7 bases not matched to a gene. The chain's CDR3 is CASSPDRRTYGYTF. CDR3 sequence (DNA): TGTGCCAGCAGCCCGGACAGGCGCACCTATGGCTACACCTTC.

The chain links TRBV7-3 to TRBJ2-3; 9 positions match TRBD2. The CDR3 covers 15 residues. The germline V gene encodes CDR1 SGHTA and CDR2 FQGTGA. The V gene end was trimmed by 2 bases and the J gene end by 2 bases; junction bases not matched to a gene: 2. The CDR3 region has the DNA TGTGCCAGCAGCTTATCGGGACTAGCCACAGATACGCAGTATTTT. It codes for CASSLSGLATDTQYF. The entire variable domain, with the rest obtained from reference TRBV7-3 and TRBJ2-3, is as follows: GAGVSQTPSNKVTEKGKYVELRCDPISGHTALYWYRQSLGQGPEFLIYFQGTGAADDSGLPNDRFFAVRPEGSVSTLKIQRTERGDSAVYLCASSLSGLATDTQYFGPGTRLTVL.

This clone has more than one count but fewer than ten. The chain couples TRBV7-9 to TRBJ1-2, with TRBD1 matching 7 bases. CDR3 length: 14 amino acids. Germline V CDR1 and CDR2: SEHNR, FQNEAQ (reference sequence). Trimming took 3 bases from V and 4 from J; bases not matched to a gene: 5. For the CDR3, the DNA is TGTGCCAGCAGCTTCAATGCAGGGGGCTATGGCTACACCTTC. This sequence encodes CASSFNAGGYGYTF.

The chain combines TRBV6-6 with TRBJ2-1, with TRBD2 matching 10 bases. With V trimmed by 8 bases and J by 15 bases, 10 bases remained unmatched. Germline V lookup: CDR1 MNHNY, CDR2 SVGAGI (reference sequence). There are 12 residues in the CDR3. The CDR3 nucleotides are TGTGCCAGCGCAACTAGCGGGACACTCGGGTTCTTC. This codes for CASATSGTLGFF.

The chain couples TRBV7-8 to TRBJ1-3; tentatively, D is TRBD1 (6 bases). V lost 8 bases, J lost 0 bases, and 11 bases lay in between. The CDR3 length is 14 residues. CDR1 and CDR2 from the germline V gene are SGHVS and FQNEAQ. The CDR3 here is CASEQQGSGNTIYF. CDR3 DNA: TGTGCCAGCGAACAACAGGGCTCTGGAAACACCATATATTTT. Looking up the rest from reference TRBV7-8 and TRBJ1-3 gives the full variable domain: GAGVSQSPRYKVAKRGQDVALRCDPISGHVSLFWYQQALGQGPEFLTYFQNEAQLDKSGLPSDRFFAERPEGSVSTLKIQRTQQEDSAVYLCASEQQGSGNTIYFGEGSWLTVV.

The chain joins TRBV2 to TRBJ2-6; possibly TRBD2 for D (5 bases). The CDR3 covers 16 residues. The germline V gene has CDR1 SNHLY and CDR2 FYNNEI. Trimming left V 5 bases short and J 0 bases short, with 11 bases between. This CDR3 reads CASSRPGSSGANVLTF. CDR3 sequence (DNA): TGTGCCAGCAGTAGACCGGGGAGCTCTGGGGCCAACGTCCTGACTTTC.